This TCR beta chain came from a study of blood T cell repertoires in COVID-19. Study-level information: Spain, Italy and the United States supplied samples that represented acute and convalescent COVID-19. T cells, B-cell-depleted T cells, or PBMCs supplied cDNA or gDNA.

Clinical history reported by participants formed the basis on which cohorts were assigned. Source study methods: Reference gene primer amplification yielded estimated nucleated cell counts. Measured with immunoSEQ multiplex PCR; TCRdb has only the in-frame clones, and not every one. The DNA was the basis for D and trimming; V, J and clone size are from that table. This sample has about 270,000 clones, with about 91% found just once. The CDR3 runs 14 residues. V usage is TRBV21-1 and J usage is TRBJ2-2; the table gives TRBD2 as D, unverified against the DNA. TRBV21-1 is given as a pseudogene. Sequencing was done on a sample of PBMCs or T cells enriched from blood (not recorded which). The clonotype originates from a woman between 40 and 50 years old with acute COVID-19. The DNA for the CDR3 is TGTGCCAGCAGCAGCCTTTCGGGGGGCCGGGAGCTGTTTTTT. The encoded protein is CASSSLSGGRELFF.